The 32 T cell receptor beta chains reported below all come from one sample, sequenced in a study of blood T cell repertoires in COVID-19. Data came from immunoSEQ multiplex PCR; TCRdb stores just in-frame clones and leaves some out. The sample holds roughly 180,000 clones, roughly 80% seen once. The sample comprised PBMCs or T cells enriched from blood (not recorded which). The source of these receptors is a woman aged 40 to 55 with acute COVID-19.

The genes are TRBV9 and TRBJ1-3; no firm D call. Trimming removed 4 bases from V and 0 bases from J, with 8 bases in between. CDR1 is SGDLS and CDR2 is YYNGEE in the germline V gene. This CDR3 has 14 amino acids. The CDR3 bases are TGTGCCAGCAGCCTACAGTCCTCTGGAAACACCATATATTTT. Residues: CASSLQSSGNTIYF. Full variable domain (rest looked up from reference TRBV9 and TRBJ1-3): DSGVTQTPKHLITATGQRVTLRCSPRSGDLSVYWYQQSLDQGLQFLIQYYNGEERAKGNILERFSAQQFPDLHSELNLSSLELGDSALYFCASSLQSSGNTIYFGEGSWLTVV.

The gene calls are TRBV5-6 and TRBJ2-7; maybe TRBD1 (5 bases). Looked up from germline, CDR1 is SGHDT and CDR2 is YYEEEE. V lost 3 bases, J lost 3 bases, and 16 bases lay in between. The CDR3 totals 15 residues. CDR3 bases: TGTGCCAGCAGCTCTCGTCACAGGTCTTACTACGAGCAGTACGTC. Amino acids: CASSSRHRSYYEQYV.

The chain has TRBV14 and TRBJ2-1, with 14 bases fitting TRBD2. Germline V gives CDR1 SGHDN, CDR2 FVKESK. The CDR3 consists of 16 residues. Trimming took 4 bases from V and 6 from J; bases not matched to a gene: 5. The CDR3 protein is CASSRPGTSGSNEQFF. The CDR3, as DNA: TGTGCCAGCAGCCGCCCTGGGACTAGCGGGAGCAATGAGCAGTTCTTC.

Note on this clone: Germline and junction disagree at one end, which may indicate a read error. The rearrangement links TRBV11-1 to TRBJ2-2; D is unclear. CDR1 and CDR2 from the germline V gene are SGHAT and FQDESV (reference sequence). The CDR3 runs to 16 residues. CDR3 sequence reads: CASSLVTTSRHGELFF. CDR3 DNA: TGTGCCAGTAGCTTGGTCACGACAAGTCGACACGGGGAGCTGTTTTTT.

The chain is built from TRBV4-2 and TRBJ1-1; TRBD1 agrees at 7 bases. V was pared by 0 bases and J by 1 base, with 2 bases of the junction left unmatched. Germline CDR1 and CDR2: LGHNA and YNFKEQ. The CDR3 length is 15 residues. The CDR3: CASSQDRTGNTEAFF. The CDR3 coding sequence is TGTGCCAGCAGCCAAGACCGGACAGGGAACACTGAAGCTTTCTTT.

CDR3 in amino acids: CASSPGGANAGNTIYF. The CDR3 nucleotides read TGTGCCAGCAGCCCGGGAGGTGCCAACGCTGGAAACACCATATATTTT. The chain links TRBV7-8 to TRBJ1-3, with D hard to call. The CDR3 length is 16 residues. Trimming removed 5 bases from V and 2 bases from J, with 16 bases in between. Germline V lookup: CDR1 SGHVS, CDR2 FQNEAQ.

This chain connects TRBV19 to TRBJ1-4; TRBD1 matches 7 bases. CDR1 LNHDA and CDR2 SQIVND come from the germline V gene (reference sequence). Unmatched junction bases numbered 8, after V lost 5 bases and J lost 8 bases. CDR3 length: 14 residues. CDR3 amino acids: CASSSQGVGEKLFF. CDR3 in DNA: TGTGCCAGTAGTTCCCAGGGGGTAGGCGAAAAACTGTTTTTT. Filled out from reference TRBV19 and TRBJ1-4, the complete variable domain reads DGGITQSPKYLFRKEGQNVTLSCEQNLNHDAMYWYRQDPGQGLRLIYYSQIVNDFQKGDIAEGYSVSREKKESFPLTVTSAQKNPTAFYLCASSSQGVGEKLFFGSGTQLSVL.

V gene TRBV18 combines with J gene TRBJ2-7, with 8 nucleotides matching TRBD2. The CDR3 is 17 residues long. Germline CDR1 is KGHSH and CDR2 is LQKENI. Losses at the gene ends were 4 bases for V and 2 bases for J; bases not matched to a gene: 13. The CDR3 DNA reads TGTGCCAGCTCACTGACCTCTCTAGCGGGCGCCACCTACGAGCAGTACTTC. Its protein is CASSLTSLAGATYEQYF.

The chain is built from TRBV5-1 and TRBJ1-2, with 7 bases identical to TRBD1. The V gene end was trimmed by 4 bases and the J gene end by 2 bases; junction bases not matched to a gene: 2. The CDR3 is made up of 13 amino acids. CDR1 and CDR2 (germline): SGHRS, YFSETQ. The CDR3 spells CASSPGQNYGYTF. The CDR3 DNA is TGCGCCAGCAGCCCGGGACAGAACTATGGCTACACCTTC.

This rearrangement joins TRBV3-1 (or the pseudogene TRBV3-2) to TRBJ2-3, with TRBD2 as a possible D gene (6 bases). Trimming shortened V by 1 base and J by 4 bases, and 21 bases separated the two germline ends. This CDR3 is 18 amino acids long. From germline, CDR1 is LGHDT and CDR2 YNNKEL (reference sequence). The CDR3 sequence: CASSQVEVGGIVADTQYF. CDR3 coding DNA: TGTGCCAGCAGCCAAGTGGAGGTTGGCGGGATAGTAGCAGATACGCAGTATTTT.

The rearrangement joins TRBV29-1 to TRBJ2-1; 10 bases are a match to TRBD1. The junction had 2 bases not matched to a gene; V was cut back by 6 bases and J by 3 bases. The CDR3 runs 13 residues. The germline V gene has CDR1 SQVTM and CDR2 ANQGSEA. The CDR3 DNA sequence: TGCAGCGTGGGACAGGGGTTCTACAATGAGCAGTTCTTC. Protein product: CSVGQGFYNEQFF.

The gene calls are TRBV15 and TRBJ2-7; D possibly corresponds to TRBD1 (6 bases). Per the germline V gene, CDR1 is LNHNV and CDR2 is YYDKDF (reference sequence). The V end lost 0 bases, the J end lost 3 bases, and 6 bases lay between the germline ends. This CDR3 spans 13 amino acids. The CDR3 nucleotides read TGTGCCACCAGCAGAGAACAGGGCTACGAGCAGTACTTC. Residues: CATSREQGYEQYF. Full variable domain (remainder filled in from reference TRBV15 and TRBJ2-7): DAMVIQNPRYQVTQFGKPVTLSCSQTLNHNVMYWYQQKSSQAPKLLFHYYDKDFNNEADTPDNFQSRRPNTSFCFLDIRSPGLGDTAMYLCATSREQGYEQYFGPGTRLTVT.

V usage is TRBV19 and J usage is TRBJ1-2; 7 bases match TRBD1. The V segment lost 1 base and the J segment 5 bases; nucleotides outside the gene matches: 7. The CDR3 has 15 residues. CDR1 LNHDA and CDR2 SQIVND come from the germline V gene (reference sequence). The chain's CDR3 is CASSIGQGGVYGYTF. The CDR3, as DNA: TGTGCCAGTAGTATAGGACAGGGCGGCGTTTATGGCTACACCTTC.

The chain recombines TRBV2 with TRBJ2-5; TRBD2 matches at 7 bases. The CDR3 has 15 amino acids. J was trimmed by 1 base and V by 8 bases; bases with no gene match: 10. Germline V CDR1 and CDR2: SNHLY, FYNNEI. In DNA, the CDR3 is TGTGCCAGCCGAACCCGACTAGCTCCCCAAGAGACCCAGTACTTC. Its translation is CASRTRLAPQETQYF. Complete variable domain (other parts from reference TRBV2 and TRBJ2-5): EPEVTQTPSHQVTQMGQEVILRCVPISNHLYFYWYRQILGQKVEFLVSFYNNEISEKSEIFDDQFSVERPDGSNFTLKIRSTKLEDSAMYFCASRTRLAPQETQYFGPGTRLLVL.

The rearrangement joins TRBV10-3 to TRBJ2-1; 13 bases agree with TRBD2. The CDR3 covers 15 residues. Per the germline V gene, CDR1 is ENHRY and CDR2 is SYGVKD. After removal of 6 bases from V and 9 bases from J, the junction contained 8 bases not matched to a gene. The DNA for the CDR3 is TGTGCCATCAGCGCACTAGCGGGAGGGGGTAGTGAGCAGTTCTTC. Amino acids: CAISALAGGGSEQFF.

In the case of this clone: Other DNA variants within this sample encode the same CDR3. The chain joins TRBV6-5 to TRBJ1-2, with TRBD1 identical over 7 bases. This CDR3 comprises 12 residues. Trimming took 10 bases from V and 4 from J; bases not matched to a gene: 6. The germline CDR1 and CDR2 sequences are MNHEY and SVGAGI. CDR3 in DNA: TGTGCCACTCGAGGGACAGCCTATGGCTACACCTTC. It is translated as CATRGTAYGYTF.

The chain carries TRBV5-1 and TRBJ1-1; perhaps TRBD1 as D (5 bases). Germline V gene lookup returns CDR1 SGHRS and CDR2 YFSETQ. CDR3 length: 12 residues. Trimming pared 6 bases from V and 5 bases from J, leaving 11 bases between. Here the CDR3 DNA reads TGCGCCAGCACCGTGGGGGGGACTGAAGCTTTCTTT. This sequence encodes CASTVGGTEAFF. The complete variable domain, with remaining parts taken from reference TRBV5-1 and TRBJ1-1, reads KAGVTQTPRYLIKTRGQQVTLSCSPISGHRSVSWYQQTPGQGLQFLFEYFSETQRNKGNFPGRFSGRQFSNSRSEMNVSTLELGDSALYLCASTVGGTEAFFGQGTRLTVV.

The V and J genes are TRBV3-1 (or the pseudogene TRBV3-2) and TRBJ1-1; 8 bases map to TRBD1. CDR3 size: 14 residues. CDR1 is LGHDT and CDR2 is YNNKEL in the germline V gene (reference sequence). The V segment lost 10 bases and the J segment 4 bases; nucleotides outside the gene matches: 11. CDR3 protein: CATTTGGGPTEAFF. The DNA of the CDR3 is TGTGCCACTACAACAGGGGGGGGCCCCACTGAAGCTTTCTTT.

The CDR3: CASSSSGSGGNEQYF. The CDR3 DNA follows: TGTGCCAGCAGTTCATCCGGGTCAGGGGGCAATGAGCAGTACTTC. The rearrangement joins TRBV28 to TRBJ2-7; 8 bases map to TRBD1. From germline, CDR1 is MDHEN and CDR2 SYDVKM. V shed 4 bases, J shed 7 bases, and the junction held 12 bases outside the gene matches. The CDR3 has 15 amino acids.

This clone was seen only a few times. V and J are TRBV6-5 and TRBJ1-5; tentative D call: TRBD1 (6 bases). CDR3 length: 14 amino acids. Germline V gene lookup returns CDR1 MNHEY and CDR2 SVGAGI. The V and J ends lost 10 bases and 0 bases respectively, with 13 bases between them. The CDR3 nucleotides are TGTGCCACGCAAACAGGGAATAGCAATCAGCCCCAGCATTTT. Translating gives CATQTGNSNQPQHF.

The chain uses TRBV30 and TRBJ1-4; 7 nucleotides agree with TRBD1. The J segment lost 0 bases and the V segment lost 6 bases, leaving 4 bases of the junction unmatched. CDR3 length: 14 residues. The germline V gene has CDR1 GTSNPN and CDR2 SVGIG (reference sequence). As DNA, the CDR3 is TGTGCCTGCCCAGGGGGAGCAACTAATGAAAAACTGTTTTTT. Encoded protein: CACPGGATNEKLFF.

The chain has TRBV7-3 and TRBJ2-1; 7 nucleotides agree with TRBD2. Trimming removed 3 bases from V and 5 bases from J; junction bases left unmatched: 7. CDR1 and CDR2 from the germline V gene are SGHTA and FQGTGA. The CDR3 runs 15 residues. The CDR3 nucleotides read TGTGCCAGCAGCTTGGGGCCAGCGGGAAACAATGAGCAGTTCTTC. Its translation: CASSLGPAGNNEQFF.

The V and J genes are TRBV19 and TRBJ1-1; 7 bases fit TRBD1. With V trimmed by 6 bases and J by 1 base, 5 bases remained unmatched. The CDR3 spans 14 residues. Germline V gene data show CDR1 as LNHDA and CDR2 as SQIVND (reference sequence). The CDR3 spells CASSLGTANTEAFF. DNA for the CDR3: TGTGCCAGTAGCCTCGGGACAGCGAACACTGAAGCTTTCTTT.

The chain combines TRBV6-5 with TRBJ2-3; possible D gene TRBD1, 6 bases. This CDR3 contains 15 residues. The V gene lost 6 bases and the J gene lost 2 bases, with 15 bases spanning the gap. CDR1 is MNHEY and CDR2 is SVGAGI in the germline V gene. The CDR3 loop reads CASSRLGAYTDTQYF. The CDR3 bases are TGTGCCAGCAGCCGGCTGGGGGCTTACACAGATACGCAGTATTTT.

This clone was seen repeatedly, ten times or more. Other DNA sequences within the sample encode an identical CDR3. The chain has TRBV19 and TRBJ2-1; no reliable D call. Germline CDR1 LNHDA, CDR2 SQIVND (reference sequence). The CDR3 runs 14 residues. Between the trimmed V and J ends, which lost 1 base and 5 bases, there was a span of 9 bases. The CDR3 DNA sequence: TGTGCCAGTAGTATAGGTGGGCGTAACAATGAGCAGTTCTTC. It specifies CASSIGGRNNEQFF.

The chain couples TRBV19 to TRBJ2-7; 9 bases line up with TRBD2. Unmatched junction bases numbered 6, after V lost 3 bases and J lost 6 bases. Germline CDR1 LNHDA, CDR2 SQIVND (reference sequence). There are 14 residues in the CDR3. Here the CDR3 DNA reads TGTGCCAGTAGTATCGGCGCGGGAGGGCCCGAGCAGTACTTC. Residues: CASSIGAGGPEQYF.

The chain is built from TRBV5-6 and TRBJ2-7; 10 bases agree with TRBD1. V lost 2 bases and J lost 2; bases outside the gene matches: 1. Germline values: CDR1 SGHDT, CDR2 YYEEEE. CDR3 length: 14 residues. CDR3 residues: CASSFDRGPYEQYF. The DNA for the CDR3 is TGTGCCAGCAGCTTTGACAGGGGGCCCTACGAGCAGTACTTC. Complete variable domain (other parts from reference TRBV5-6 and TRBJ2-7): DAGVTQSPTHLIKTRGQQVTLRCSPKSGHDTVSWYQQALGQGPQFIFQYYEEEERQRGNFPDRFSGHQFPNYSSELNVNALLLGDSALYLCASSFDRGPYEQYFGPGTRLTVT.

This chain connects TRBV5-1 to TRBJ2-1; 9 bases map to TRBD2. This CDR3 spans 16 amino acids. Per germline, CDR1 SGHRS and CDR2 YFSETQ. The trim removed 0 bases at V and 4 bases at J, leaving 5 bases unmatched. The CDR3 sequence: CASSLAATSGYNEQFF. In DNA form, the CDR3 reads TGCGCCAGCAGCTTGGCCGCGACTAGCGGATACAATGAGCAGTTCTTC.

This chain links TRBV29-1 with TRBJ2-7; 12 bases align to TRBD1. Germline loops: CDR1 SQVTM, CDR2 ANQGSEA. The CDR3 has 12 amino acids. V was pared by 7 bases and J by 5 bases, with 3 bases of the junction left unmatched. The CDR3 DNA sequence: TGCAGCGGGGGGACAGGGGGCAACGAGCAGTACTTC. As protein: CSGGTGGNEQYF.

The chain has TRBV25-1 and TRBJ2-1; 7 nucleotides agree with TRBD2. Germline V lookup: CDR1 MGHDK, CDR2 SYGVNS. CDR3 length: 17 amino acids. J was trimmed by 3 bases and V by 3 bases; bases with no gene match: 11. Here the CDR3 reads CASSDPQGLTFYNEQFF. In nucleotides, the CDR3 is TGTGCCAGCAGTGACCCCCAGGGACTAACGTTCTACAATGAGCAGTTCTTC.

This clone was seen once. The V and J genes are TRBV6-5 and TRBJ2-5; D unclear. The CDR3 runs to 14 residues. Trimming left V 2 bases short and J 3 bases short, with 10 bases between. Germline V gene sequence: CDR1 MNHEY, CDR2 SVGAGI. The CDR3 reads CASSYGDTKETQYF. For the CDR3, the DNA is TGTGCCAGCAGTTACGGCGACACGAAAGAGACCCAGTACTTC.

CDR3 protein: CAIQAYNEQFF. The DNA of the CDR3 is TGTGCCATACAGGCCTACAATGAGCAGTTCTTC. The chain uses TRBV7-9 and TRBJ2-1; weak D call: TRBD1 (5 bases). Germline values: CDR1 SEHNR, CDR2 FQNEAQ (reference sequence). Trimming took off 10 bases at V and 2 bases at J, with 6 bases between the two ends. The CDR3 extends over 11 amino acids.